This T cell receptor (beta chain) stems from a study of Ad26.COV2.S vaccination and SARS-CoV-2 variants. Study summary: Into the muscle, Ad26.COV2.S was dosed once or twice, 56 days apart.

TCRdb's table, derived via immunoSEQ multiplex PCR, lists solely in-frame clones and lacks some. The sample carries around 450,000 clones, 89% recorded once. Treatment given: roughly 20 received Ad26.COV2.S at low or high dose, single or two shots; roughly five received placebo; per-sample allocation not given. Specimen acquisition occurred on day 63 following the initial vaccine or placebo injection. Concerning this clone: Antigen specificity is unknown. One end of the junction varies from germline; a read error may be responsible.

The CDR3 runs to 14 residues. Germline V gene data show CDR1 as SEHNR and CDR2 as FQNEAQ (reference sequence). Study findings and constraints: It is possible that the TCR breadth and depth analyses underestimated the total T cell responses. Relative to placebo recipients, vaccine recipients exhibited elevated spike-specific TCR breadth.

This chain links TRBV7-9 with TRBJ2-3, with 7 bases matching TRBD1. This TCR was sampled from a person aged 18-60 years who received the Ad26.COV2.S COVID-19 vaccine or a placebo. Sequencing used peripheral blood, obtained in a trial of Ad26.COV2.S vaccine versus placebo. CDR3 coding DNA: TGTGCCAGCAGCAAGACAGGGTCAACGGATAGGCAGTATTTT. It translates to CASSKTGSTDRQYF.